A selection of T cell receptor beta chains follows, all from one sample in a study of CXCR3-negative and CXCR3-positive naive CD8 T cells. TCRdb reanalyzed the 5' RACE reads and collapses them to one entry per CDR3 protein, without DNA. This listing includes about 130,000 distinct CDR3 sequences. Sequenced sample: naive CXCR3- CD8+ T cells from blood. These TCRs come from a human donor in good health. Some clones in this sample may be carry-over from other donors' samples. CDR3s include the opening cysteine and the closing phenylalanine or tryptophan.

TRBJ2-7 | TRBV25-1 | CASSVSSEQYF
TRBJ1-1 | TRBV5-5 | CASSLEPGGYTEAFF
TRBJ2-7 | TRBV4-3 | CASSQETGLSYEQYF
TRBJ2-1 | TRBV7-9 | CASSLDLPNSLAGGDEQFF
TRBJ2-5 | TRBV29-1 | CSVPGHQETQYF
TRBJ2-5 | TRBV5-1 | CASSLGQGNHPHETQYF
TRBJ1-1 | TRBV7-9 | CASSEPRLDRIEQSEAFF
TRBJ1-2 | TRBV28 | CASSFSPSGGDGYTF
TRBJ2-7 | TRBV28 | CASTSVDRGGHEQYF
TRBJ2-1 | TRBV6-2/TRBV6-3 | CASSATGGTYNEQFF
TRBJ2-7 | TRBV18 | CASSPYNREDYEQYF
TRBJ2-7 | TRBV29-1 | CSVAHAAGGYEQYF
TRBJ1-2 | TRBV28 | CASSRGQDLYGYTF
TRBJ2-2 | TRBV11-3 | CAKFWTGDTGELFF
TRBJ2-7 | TRBV5-1 | CACGWSAGPVEQYF
TRBJ1-3 | TRBV15 | CATSRVWGERRGNTIYF
TRBJ2-7 | TRBV27 | CASSLLAGDGREQYF
TRBJ2-1 | TRBV29-1 | CSAGGISYNEQFF
TRBJ2-7 | TRBV6-5 | CASSEGSGSPYEQYF
TRBJ2-1 | TRBV7-9 | CASSLVNAGDEQFF